This passage covers 17 T cell receptor beta chains from one sample sequenced in a study of blood T cell repertoires in COVID-19. Clones were read by immunoSEQ multiplex PCR, and TCRdb kept only the in-frame ones, dropping some. This sample has fewer than 350,000 clones, with roughly nine tenths found just once. The sequenced sample consisted of PBMCs or T cells enriched from blood (not recorded which). Receptors were obtained from a man between 60 and 75 years old who had recovered from COVID-19.

In regard to this clone: Different DNA sequences within this sample yield the same CDR3. CDR3 nucleotide sequence: TGTGCCAGCAGCTCGGGACAGGGAAACACTGAAGCTTTCTTT. Translated, it gives CASSSGQGNTEAFF. This chain uses TRBV7-9 with TRBJ1-1; 9 positions match TRBD1. This CDR3 spans 14 amino acids. V was clipped by 4 bases and J by 2 bases; unmatched bases: 2. Germline lookup yields CDR1 SEHNR and CDR2 FQNEAQ (reference sequence).

CDR3 coding DNA: TGTGCCAGCAGCTACGGGGACAAGGGACTAGCGGGATCCGTCGGGGAGCTGTTTTTT. This sequence encodes CASSYGDKGLAGSVGELFF. The chain uses TRBV5-4 and TRBJ2-2; 13 bases are shared with TRBD2. This CDR3 contains 19 residues. Germline assignment: CDR1 SGHNT and CDR2 YYREEE (reference sequence). J lost 7 bases, V lost 3 bases, and 15 bases had no gene match.

V usage is TRBV7-2 and J usage is TRBJ2-5; no reliable D call. CDR3 length: 12 amino acids. The germline V gene encodes CDR1 SGHTA and CDR2 FQGNSA. V lost 5 bases and J 2 bases, leaving 6 bases between the germline ends. CDR3 residues: CASSPLQETQYF. Written as DNA, the CDR3 is TGTGCCAGCAGCCCTCTACAAGAGACCCAGTACTTC.

V is TRBV3-1 (or the pseudogene TRBV3-2) and J is TRBJ1-1; no firm D call. Germline V gives CDR1 LGHDT, CDR2 YNNKEL (reference sequence). The CDR3 spans 12 residues. V gave up 3 bases and J gave up 10 bases, with 12 bases separating them. For the CDR3, the DNA is TGTGCCAGCAGCCAGTACGAACAGAGAGCTTTCTTT. This gives the protein CASSQYEQRAFF.

The J gene is TRBJ2-5, the V gene TRBV5-5; D might be TRBD1 (6 bases). The V and J ends lost 3 bases and 2 bases respectively, with 14 bases between them. CDR3 length: 15 residues. Germline loops: CDR1 SGHKS, CDR2 YYEKEE (reference sequence). The CDR3 loop is CASSSPTGNQETQYF. The CDR3 region has the DNA TGTGCCAGCAGCTCCCCGACAGGCAATCAAGAGACCCAGTACTTC.

The CDR3 DNA reads as TGCGCCAGCAGCATGGAGCAGGGTGCTTCACCCCTCCACTTT. As protein: CASSMEQGASPLHF. This sequence joins TRBV5-1 and TRBJ1-6, with a weak D call TRBD1 (5 bases). Germline CDR1 and CDR2: SGHRS and YFSETQ. The length of the CDR3 is 14 residues. V lost 4 bases, J lost 9 bases, and 14 bases lay in between. Based on the CDR3 plus reference TRBV5-1 and TRBJ1-6, the full variable domain is KAGVTQTPRYLIKTRGQQVTLSCSPISGHRSVSWYQQTPGQGLQFLFEYFSETQRNKGNFPGRFSGRQFSNSRSEMNVSTLELGDSALYLCASSMEQGASPLHFGNGTRLTVT.

The chain links TRBV5-1 to TRBJ2-2, with a weak D call TRBD2 (6 bases). The CDR3 consists of 15 residues. From germline, CDR1 is SGHRS and CDR2 YFSETQ. V gave up 5 bases and J gave up 1 base, with 12 bases separating them. In DNA, the CDR3 is TGCGCCAGCAGGTTTGTGGGACTGAACACCGGGGAGCTGTTTTTT. Translation: CASRFVGLNTGELFF.

In DNA form, the CDR3 reads TGTGCCAGCAGCTCTACCAGGGGGTTGGGACAGCCCCAGCATTTT. As protein: CASSSTRGLGQPQHF. The chain recombines TRBV5-6 with TRBJ1-5; TRBD1 aligns across 7 bases. CDR3 size: 15 residues. V shed 3 bases, J shed 7 bases, and the junction held 10 bases outside the gene matches. Per germline, CDR1 SGHDT and CDR2 YYEEEE.

This clone was found once. The sample holds other DNA sequences that translate to the same CDR3. The CDR3 DNA follows: TGTGCCAGTAGTAAACAGGGGGGGTCCTACGAGCAGTACTTC. This translates into CASSKQGGSYEQYF. The chain carries TRBV19 and TRBJ2-7, with D possibly TRBD1 on 8 matching bases. The CDR3 is 14 amino acids. Deletions cut 4 bases from V and 1 base from J, with 11 bases between. The germline CDR1 and CDR2 sequences are LNHDA and SQIVND (reference sequence).

The chain recombines TRBV18 with TRBJ2-3; TRBD1 matches 9 bases. Germline lookup yields CDR1 KGHSH and CDR2 LQKENI. V shed 4 bases and J 6 bases; nucleotides not matched to a gene: 5. The CDR3 is 14 residues long. The CDR3 DNA sequence: TGTGCCAGCTCACAAAACAGGGGGCTGGATACGCAGTATTTT. As protein: CASSQNRGLDTQYF.

The chain is built from TRBV20-1 and TRBJ2-3, with 9 bases that match TRBD2. Germline lookup yields CDR1 DFQATT and CDR2 SNEGSKA (reference sequence). The V segment lost 3 bases and the J segment 1 base; nucleotides outside the gene matches: 2. The CDR3 is 14 residues long. The CDR3 nucleotides are TGCAGTGCTAGTCTAGCGGGACGCACAGATACGCAGTATTTT. It translates to CSASLAGRTDTQYF.

This clone was counted at least ten times. This specimen includes other DNA sequences encoding the same CDR3. The chain joins TRBV4-2 to TRBJ1-5; TRBD1 matches 9 bases. The CDR3 totals 15 residues. The V and J ends lost 4 bases and 1 base, in that order; junction bases with no gene match: 2. Germline CDR1 LGHNA, CDR2 YNFKEQ. Written as DNA, the CDR3 is TGTGCCAGCAGCCGGACAGGGGAAAGCAATCAGCCCCAGCATTTT. Its protein is CASSRTGESNQPQHF.

A few counts support this clone. The J gene is TRBJ2-5, the V gene TRBV5-1, with TRBD2 as a possible D gene (6 bases). The germline CDR1 and CDR2 sequences are SGHRS and YFSETQ. This CDR3 is 16 amino acids long. V was clipped by 4 bases and J by 4 bases, with 20 bases between them. The DNA for the CDR3 is TGCGCCAGCAGCCCGGAGGGCCCAATGGATGGAGAGACCCAGTACTTC. Translating it yields CASSPEGPMDGETQYF.

The CDR3 sequence is CASSAEPGNYGYTF. The CDR3 nucleotides read TGTGCCAGCAGCGCGGAACCGGGAAACTATGGCTACACCTTC. This chain joins TRBV5-4 and TRBJ1-2; the D is unclear. CDR3 length: 14 residues. The germline V gene has CDR1 SGHNT and CDR2 YYREEE (reference sequence). V was cut by 4 bases and J by 2 bases, with 12 bases left in between.

The chain carries TRBV10-1 and TRBJ1-4, with D maybe TRBD1 (6 bases). There are 14 residues in the CDR3. Per germline, CDR1 WNHNN and CDR2 SYGVQD (reference sequence). Trimming stripped 2 bases from V and 8 bases from J, with 12 bases between. CDR3 sequence: CASSEGSGAEKLFF. CDR3 DNA: TGCGCCAGCAGTGAGGGTTCAGGGGCAGAAAAACTGTTTTTT.

The chain employs TRBV19 and TRBJ2-2, with D perhaps TRBD1 (6 bases). This CDR3 spans 14 amino acids. Germline assignment: CDR1 LNHDA and CDR2 SQIVND (reference sequence). V lost 4 bases, J lost 8 bases, and 14 bases lay in between. CDR3 in DNA: TGTGCCAGTAGTACTCAGGGGCTCGAAGGGGAGCTGTTTTTT. Translating gives CASSTQGLEGELFF.

The chain links TRBV28 to TRBJ2-5; 9 nucleotides match TRBD1. The CDR3 loop spans 17 amino acids. The junction had 7 bases not matched to a gene; V was cut back by 1 base and J by 1 base. Germline V gene sequence: CDR1 MDHEN, CDR2 SYDVKM. CDR3 residues: CASSLSGQGISQETQYF. In nucleotides, the CDR3 is TGTGCCAGCAGTTTATCTGGACAGGGGATATCCCAAGAGACCCAGTACTTC.